The sequence of this TCR beta chain was determined in a study of identical twins. Regarding the study as a whole: Cross-sectional statistics, not tracking of the same donors, supported the conclusions. Clonotypes of the beta chain that were abundant in cord blood carried fewer insertions (memory repertoires showed none). Less excess twin sharing appeared in beta out-of-frame sequences.

A remark on this clonotype: The antigen remains unidentified.

TCRdb analysed the 5' RACE reads with MiXCR anew, one entry per CDR3 protein. The sample holds 1.5 million to 2 million distinct CDR3 sequences, around 29% seen once. Each donor (without exception) was a healthy Caucasian. This receptor was obtained from a newborn girl in good health. Sequenced input: cord blood.

DNA for the CDR3: TGTGCCGTCGACAAGGCCACTCCTAACTATGGCTACACCTTC. Protein sequence: CAVDKATPNYGYTF. The chain links TRBV28 to TRBJ1-2; D is unclear. The CDR3 totals 14 residues. V was clipped by 11 bases and J by 0 bases, with 16 bases between them. CDR1 and CDR2 (germline): MDHEN, SYDVKM.